The 24 T cell receptor beta chains in this list originate from one sample, sequenced in a study of cytomegalovirus exposure and HLA in healthy donors. This PCR relied on a set of 60 Vbeta primers and 13 Jbeta primers. Profiling relied on immunoSEQ multiplex PCR, and the TCRdb table lists in-frame clones only, not all of them. The data show some 200,000 clones, about four fifths seen once. The sample taken for sequencing was PBMCs. All receptors come from a middle-aged man in good health and CMV-seronegative.

The chain's CDR3 is CASSSRKVVAGTDTQYF. The CDR3 DNA sequence: TGCGCCAGCAGCTCAAGGAAGGTAGTAGCGGGCACAGATACGCAGTATTTT. The rearrangement joins TRBV4-3 to TRBJ2-3; TRBD2 might be the D (6 bases). Germline V gene data show CDR1 as LGHNA and CDR2 as YSLEER. V was clipped by 5 bases and J by 1 base, with 19 bases between them. The CDR3 runs 17 residues.

In DNA form, the CDR3 reads TGTGCCAGCAGACCACAGGGTCGTGGAGCCTACGAGCAGTACTTC. Protein: CASRPQGRGAYEQYF. The rearrangement links TRBV2 to TRBJ2-7; tentative D call: TRBD1 (6 bases). Germline V CDR1 and CDR2: SNHLY, FYNNEI. The CDR3 covers 15 residues. Trimming shortened V by 6 bases and J by 2 bases, and 17 bases separated the two germline ends.

The chain combines TRBV6-5 with TRBJ2-5; TRBD1 matches 9 bases. The DNA end favors TRBJ2-7, so the J call may be wrong. The germline V gene encodes CDR1 MNHEY and CDR2 SVGAGI. CDR3 size: 15 residues. CDR3 protein: CASSITGTGIYEQYF. In DNA, the CDR3 is TGTGCCAGCAGTATCACCGGGACAGGGATCTACGAGCAGTACTTC.

CDR3 sequence: CASRGPYEQYF. CDR3 in DNA: TGTGCCAGCAGGGGCCCCTACGAGCAGTACTTC. J is TRBJ2-7 and V is TRBV28; D gene unclear. Germline V gene data show CDR1 as MDHEN and CDR2 as SYDVKM. The V gene lost 6 bases and the J gene lost 2 bases, with 5 bases spanning the gap. CDR3 size: 11 residues.

This chain joins TRBV5-5 and TRBJ2-3, with 9 bases aligning to TRBD2. V lost 4 bases to trimming and J lost 6 bases; unmatched junction nucleotides: 6. The CDR3 contains 14 residues. The germline gives CDR1 SGHKS, CDR2 YYEKEE (reference sequence). The CDR3 reads CASSPQRGVDTQYF. In DNA form, the CDR3 reads TGTGCCAGCAGCCCCCAGCGGGGGGTCGATACGCAGTATTTT.

The chain links TRBV6-4 to TRBJ2-3; maybe TRBD2 (7 bases). The CDR3 consists of 13 residues. Germline loops: CDR1 MRHNA, CDR2 SNTAGT. With 5 bases removed from V and 9 bases from J, the gap between germline ends came to 15 bases. This chain's CDR3 is CASSSTPGGTQYF. DNA of the CDR3: TGTGCCAGCAGTAGCACCCCGGGGGGCACGCAGTATTTT.

The chain is built from TRBV5-4 and TRBJ2-7; 8 bases fit TRBD1. The V and J ends lost 4 bases and 10 bases, in that order; junction bases with no gene match: 13. Looked up from germline, CDR1 is SGHNT and CDR2 is YYREEE (reference sequence). The CDR3 runs to 14 residues. CDR3 protein: CASSPDRDLRDQYF. Written as DNA, the CDR3 is TGTGCCAGCAGCCCGGACAGGGACCTAAGGGATCAGTACTTC.

The V and J genes are TRBV7-8 and TRBJ1-4, with D perhaps matching TRBD1 (6 bases). Germline lookup yields CDR1 SGHVS and CDR2 FQNEAQ. The CDR3 is made up of 15 amino acids. V lost 3 bases and J 7 bases, leaving 15 bases between the germline ends. The CDR3 DNA reads TGTGCCAGCAGCTTGGGTTGGGGAGGGGGTGAAAAACTGTTTTTT. Encoded protein: CASSLGWGGGEKLFF.

V and J are TRBV6-6 and TRBJ1-1; D unresolved. CDR1 is MNHNY, CDR2 SVGAGI, per germline (reference sequence). Trimming removed 0 bases from V and 1 base from J, with 9 bases in between. The CDR3 has 15 residues. The CDR3 reads CASSYSPGQNTEAFF. CDR3 sequence (DNA): TGTGCCAGCAGTTACTCGCCAGGCCAGAACACTGAAGCTTTCTTT.

J is TRBJ1-4 and V is TRBV9; no definite D call. The CDR3 runs to 15 residues. V lost 0 bases, J lost 3 bases, and 9 bases lay in between. The germline CDR1 and CDR2 sequences are SGDLS and YYNGEE. CDR3 loop: CASSVAPSPNEKLFF. Written as DNA, the CDR3 is TGTGCCAGCAGCGTAGCCCCGTCCCCTAATGAAAAACTGTTTTTT.

This chain connects TRBV6-9 to TRBJ1-2; D might be TRBD1 (5 bases). The V end was cut by 6 bases, the J end by 7 bases, with 18 bases between. Germline loops: CDR1 MNHGY, CDR2 SVAAGI. This CDR3 has 14 residues. Here the CDR3 DNA reads TGTGCCAGCAGCCTTAAAACAGGAGGGGCTGGCTACACCTTC. Protein: CASSLKTGGAGYTF.

As concerns this clone: At the DNA level, this CDR3 is encoded by other sequences in the same sample as well. The chain combines TRBV7-2 with TRBJ2-5, with D possibly matching TRBD1 (5 bases). The CDR3 consists of 14 residues. V was shortened by 0 bases and J by 5 bases, with 10 bases between the two germline ends. Germline CDR1 SGHTA, CDR2 FQGNSA. The CDR3, as DNA: TGTGCCAGCAGCTTAGCAGGGGCTAGGGAGACCCAGTACTTC. It specifies CASSLAGARETQYF.

The chain is built from TRBV9 and TRBJ1-2, with TRBD1 identical over 9 bases. The CDR3 consists of 16 residues. V lost 3 bases, J lost 8 bases, and 14 bases stayed unmatched. Per germline, CDR1 SGDLS and CDR2 YYNGEE. The CDR3 sequence is CASSGTPQGAGGGYTF. CDR3 nucleotide sequence: TGTGCCAGCAGCGGAACCCCACAGGGGGCGGGAGGAGGCTACACCTTC. The variable domain in full, with the rest retrieved from reference TRBV9 and TRBJ1-2, is DSGVTQTPKHLITATGQRVTLRCSPRSGDLSVYWYQQSLDQGLQFLIQYYNGEERAKGNILERFSAQQFPDLHSELNLSSLELGDSALYFCASSGTPQGAGGGYTFGSGTRLTVV.

The chain carries TRBV7-9 and TRBJ1-1; D may be TRBD1 (6 bases). CDR3 length: 15 residues. Germline CDR1 SEHNR, CDR2 FQNEAQ (reference sequence). V was cut by 11 bases and J by 1 base, with 20 bases left in between. CDR3 loop: CALTSGTPKNTEAFF. The CDR3 coding sequence is TGTGCCCTCACATCCGGGACACCTAAGAACACTGAAGCTTTCTTT.

This clone was observed a few times. V and J are TRBV19 and TRBJ1-5; possibly TRBD1 for D (5 bases). V was clipped by 5 bases and J by 6 bases, with 11 bases between them. CDR1 and CDR2 (germline): LNHDA, SQIVND (reference sequence). The length of the CDR3 is 13 residues. The CDR3 region has the DNA TGTGCCAGTAGTTCCCAGGGCACTCAGCCCCAGCATTTT. The encoded protein is CASSSQGTQPQHF. The full variable domain, completed using reference TRBV19 and TRBJ1-5, is DGGITQSPKYLFRKEGQNVTLSCEQNLNHDAMYWYRQDPGQGLRLIYYSQIVNDFQKGDIAEGYSVSREKKESFPLTVTSAQKNPTAFYLCASSSQGTQPQHFGDGTRLSIL.

This chain connects TRBV5-1 to TRBJ1-1, with D unresolved. V shed 3 bases and J shed 1 base, with 10 bases lying between them. CDR1 is SGHRS and CDR2 is YFSETQ in the germline V gene. The CDR3 has 14 residues. DNA for the CDR3: TGCGCCAGCAGCTGGGCAAATCAGAACACTGAAGCTTTCTTT. Translated: CASSWANQNTEAFF.

This chain joins TRBV2 and TRBJ1-2; D not certain. The germline CDR1 and CDR2 sequences are SNHLY and FYNNEI. The CDR3 covers 14 residues. Deletions cut 2 bases from V and 8 bases from J, with 15 bases between. The CDR3 is CASSEWVGPGGYTF. CDR3 DNA sequence: TGTGCCAGCAGTGAATGGGTAGGCCCGGGGGGCTACACCTTC.

This CDR3 reads CASSVVGGIQETQYF. DNA for the CDR3: TGTGCCAGCAGCGTAGTGGGGGGGATCCAAGAGACCCAGTACTTC. The chain joins TRBV9 to TRBJ2-5, with TRBD2 identical over 7 bases. V dropped 0 bases and J dropped 1; count of bases not matched to a gene: 3. The CDR3 extends over 15 amino acids. Germline loops: CDR1 SGDLS, CDR2 YYNGEE.

This clone has a single count. The V gene is TRBV11-2, the J gene TRBJ2-7; 7 positions agree with TRBD2. V lost 5 bases to trimming and J lost 5 bases; unmatched junction nucleotides: 12. CDR3 length: 15 amino acids. Germline lookup yields CDR1 SGHAT and CDR2 FQNNGV. CDR3 residues: CASSTPSGSADEQYF. The DNA of the CDR3 is TGTGCCAGCAGCACCCCTAGCGGATCGGCCGACGAGCAGTACTTC.

CDR3 amino acids: CASSLSVRGFTEAFF. CDR3 DNA: TGTGCCAGCAGTTTATCGGTTAGAGGGTTCACTGAAGCTTTCTTT. The V and J genes are TRBV28 and TRBJ1-1; D not resolved. The CDR3 spans 15 residues. Germline CDR1 and CDR2: MDHEN and SYDVKM. V was shortened by 1 base and J by 4 bases, with 13 bases between the two germline ends.

This rearrangement joins TRBV5-6 to TRBJ1-2, with D possibly being TRBD1 (5 bases). The germline V gene has CDR1 SGHDT and CDR2 YYEEEE. The CDR3 runs 14 residues. Between the trimmed V and J ends, which lost 4 bases and 7 bases, there was a span of 17 bases. The CDR3 protein is CASSPSRAGSGYTF. As DNA, the CDR3 is TGTGCCAGCAGCCCCAGTAGAGCAGGGTCTGGCTACACCTTC.

J is TRBJ1-3 and V is TRBV10-3, with D possibly matching TRBD1 (6 bases). Germline values: CDR1 ENHRY, CDR2 SYGVKD. The V end was cut by 3 bases, the J end by 4 bases, with 13 bases between. The CDR3 length is 15 residues. CDR3 bases: TGTGCCATCAGTGAACAGGGAGTGCGAGGAAACACCATATATTTT. As protein: CAISEQGVRGNTIYF.

The rearrangement uses TRBV12-5 and TRBJ2-1; TRBD2 might be the D (7 bases). Germline values: CDR1 LGHNT, CDR2 FRNRAP. The CDR3 is made up of 16 amino acids. Deletions cut 6 bases from V and 0 bases from J, with 15 bases between. The CDR3 loop reads CASGPRGPSSYNEQFF. CDR3 sequence (DNA): TGTGCTAGTGGCCCGCGGGGGCCCAGCTCCTACAATGAGCAGTTCTTC. Full variable domain (missing parts from reference TRBV12-5 and TRBJ2-1): DARVTQTPRHKVTEMGQEVTMRCQPILGHNTVFWYRQTMMQGLELLAYFRNRAPLDDSGMPKDRFSAEMPDATLATLKIQPSEPRDSAVYFCASGPRGPSSYNEQFFGPGTRLTVL.

CDR3 loop: CASSSQDSLTQYF. Here the CDR3 DNA reads TGCGCCAGCAGCTCACAGGACAGCCTTACGCAGTATTTT. The V and J genes are TRBV5-1 and TRBJ2-3; D possibly corresponds to TRBD1 (6 bases). Trimming stripped 3 bases from V and 8 bases from J, with 13 bases between. The germline gives CDR1 SGHRS, CDR2 YFSETQ. This CDR3 has 13 residues. The variable domain in full, completed from reference TRBV5-1 and TRBJ2-3, reads KAGVTQTPRYLIKTRGQQVTLSCSPISGHRSVSWYQQTPGQGLQFLFEYFSETQRNKGNFPGRFSGRQFSNSRSEMNVSTLELGDSALYLCASSSQDSLTQYFGPGTRLTVL.